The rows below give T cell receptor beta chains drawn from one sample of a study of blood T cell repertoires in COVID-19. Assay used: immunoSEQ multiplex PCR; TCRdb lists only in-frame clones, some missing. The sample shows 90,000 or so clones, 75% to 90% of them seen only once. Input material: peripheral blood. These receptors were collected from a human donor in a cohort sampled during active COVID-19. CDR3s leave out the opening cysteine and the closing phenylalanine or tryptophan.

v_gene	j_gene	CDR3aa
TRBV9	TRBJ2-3	ASSFQPGQESGTQY
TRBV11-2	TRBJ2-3	ASSSNRGGRTDTQY
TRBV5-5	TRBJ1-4	ASSFVIQATNEKLF
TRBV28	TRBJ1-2	ASSLDRGYGYT
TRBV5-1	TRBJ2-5	ASSQRHTGETQY
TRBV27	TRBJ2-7	ASSYTGTGFYEQY
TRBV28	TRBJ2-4	ASSFPGLLKFLAKNIQY
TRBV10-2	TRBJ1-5	ASSENGAGQPQH
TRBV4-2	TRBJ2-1	ASSSHSTSGSWDEQF
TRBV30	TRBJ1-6	AWKEGATGSNSPLH
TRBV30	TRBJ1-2	AGGQNYGYT
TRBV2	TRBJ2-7	ASSETSYEQY
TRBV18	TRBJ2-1	ASSSPGLAVNEQF
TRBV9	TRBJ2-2	ASSVGGLAGMNTGELF